The 7 T cell receptor beta chains listed next were all sequenced from one sample in a study of radiation and T cells in renal cell carcinoma. Repertoires were generated with immunoSEQ multiplex PCR, while TCRdb's copy carries only in-frame clones and drops some. The table lists roughly 130,000 clones, 75% to 90% of them singletons. Time point here: blood 2 weeks post-SBRT. Treatment: 15 Gy SBRT to primary tumor, nephrectomy 4 weeks later. The sequenced sample was blood, obtained from a patient whose treatment included radiotherapy and nephrectomy. These receptors were obtained from an older woman with renal cell carcinoma.

The genes are TRBV5-1 and TRBJ1-6; 8 bases are shared with TRBD1. Losses at the gene ends were 4 bases for V and 9 bases for J; bases not matched to a gene: 6. Germline-derived CDR1 and CDR2 are SGHRS and YFSETQ. The CDR3 has 14 amino acids. The CDR3 nucleotides read TGCGCCAGCAGCCTCCGGACAGGGCGTTCACCCCTCCACTTT. Amino acids: CASSLRTGRSPLHF.

The chain carries TRBV28 and TRBJ1-1; no definite D call. The germline CDR1 and CDR2 sequences are MDHEN and SYDVKM. The CDR3 covers 12 residues. V lost 3 bases to trimming and J lost 11 bases, with 13 bases between them. Written as DNA, the CDR3 is TGTGCCAGCAGTTTCAAGAACCTTCGGGCTTTCTTT. Its translation is CASSFKNLRAFF.

The genes are TRBV5-1 and TRBJ2-1; D gene uncertain. The V end lost 0 bases, the J end lost 0 bases, and 13 bases lay between the germline ends. The CDR3 has 17 amino acids. Germline V gene data show CDR1 as SGHRS and CDR2 as YFSETQ. CDR3 region: CASSLALVNPSYNEQFF. In DNA form, the CDR3 reads TGCGCCAGCAGCTTGGCCTTGGTCAACCCCTCCTACAATGAGCAGTTCTTC.

The chain employs TRBV19 and TRBJ1-5; D gene uncertain. The germline V gene encodes CDR1 LNHDA and CDR2 SQIVND (reference sequence). There are 15 residues in the CDR3. The germline V and J ends were trimmed by 2 bases and 0 bases, with 8 bases remaining between them. CDR3 amino acids: CASSIRIDSNQPQHF. CDR3 nucleotide sequence: TGTGCCAGTAGTATAAGGATTGATAGCAATCAGCCCCAGCATTTT.

The V and J genes are TRBV6-1 and TRBJ1-2; perhaps TRBD1 as D (5 bases). Between the trimmed V and J ends, which lost 1 base and 4 bases, there was a span of 13 bases. CDR3 length equals 15 residues. Germline V gene lookup returns CDR1 MNHNS and CDR2 SASEGT. Here the CDR3 reads CASSEEGRDVYGYTF. The CDR3 DNA follows: TGTGCCAGCAGTGAAGAGGGCAGGGATGTCTATGGCTACACCTTC.

This clone was seen a few times. This rearrangement joins TRBV6-1 to TRBJ2-5; TRBD2 is a possible D gene (5 bases). This CDR3 has 14 residues. CDR1 is MNHNS and CDR2 is SASEGT in the germline V gene. Trimming stripped 6 bases from V and 2 bases from J, with 13 bases between. The CDR3 nucleotides read TGTGCCAGCAGGGCCTGGAGGCTACAAGAGACCCAGTACTTC. It translates to CASRAWRLQETQYF.

This clone showed up just once. The chain employs TRBV29-1 and TRBJ2-7; 10 bases match TRBD1. Germline CDR1 and CDR2: SQVTM and ANQGSEA. Trimming took 6 bases from V and 6 from J; bases not matched to a gene: 2. The CDR3 consists of 11 residues. The CDR3 is CSVGQGGEQYF. CDR3 in DNA: TGCAGCGTCGGACAGGGGGGCGAGCAGTACTTC.